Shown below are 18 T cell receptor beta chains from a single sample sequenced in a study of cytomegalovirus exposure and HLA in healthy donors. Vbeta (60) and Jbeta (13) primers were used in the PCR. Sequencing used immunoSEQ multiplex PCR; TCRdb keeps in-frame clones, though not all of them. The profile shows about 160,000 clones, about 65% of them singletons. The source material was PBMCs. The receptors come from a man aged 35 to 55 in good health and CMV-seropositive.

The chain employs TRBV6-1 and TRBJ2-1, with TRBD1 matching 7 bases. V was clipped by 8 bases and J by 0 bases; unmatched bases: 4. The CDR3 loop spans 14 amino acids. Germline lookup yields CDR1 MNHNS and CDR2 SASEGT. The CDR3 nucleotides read TGTGCCAGCCATACAGGGGCCTCCTACAATGAGCAGTTCTTC. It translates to CASHTGASYNEQFF.

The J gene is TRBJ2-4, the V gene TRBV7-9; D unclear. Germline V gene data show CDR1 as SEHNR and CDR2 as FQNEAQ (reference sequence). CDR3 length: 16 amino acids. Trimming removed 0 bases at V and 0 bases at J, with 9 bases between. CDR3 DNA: TGTGCCAGCAGCTTAGCTTCAGGTCTAGCCAAAAACATTCAGTACTTC. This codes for CASSLASGLAKNIQYF.

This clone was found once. The CDR3 DNA sequence: TGTGCCAGCAGACAGGGCAGTCAGCCCCAGCATTTT. Amino acid sequence: CASRQGSQPQHF. The chain employs TRBV6-5 and TRBJ1-5; D possibly corresponds to TRBD1 (6 bases). This CDR3 region has 12 residues. Germline CDR1 and CDR2: MNHEY and SVGAGI. V shed 6 bases and J shed 6 bases, with 9 bases lying between them.

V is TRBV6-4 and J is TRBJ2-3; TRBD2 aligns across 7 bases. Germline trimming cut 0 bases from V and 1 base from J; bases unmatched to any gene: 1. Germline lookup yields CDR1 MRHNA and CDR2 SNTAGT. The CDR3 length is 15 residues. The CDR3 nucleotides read TGTGCCAGCAGTGACTCGAGCGGGGGCACAGATACGCAGTATTTT. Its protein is CASSDSSGGTDTQYF.

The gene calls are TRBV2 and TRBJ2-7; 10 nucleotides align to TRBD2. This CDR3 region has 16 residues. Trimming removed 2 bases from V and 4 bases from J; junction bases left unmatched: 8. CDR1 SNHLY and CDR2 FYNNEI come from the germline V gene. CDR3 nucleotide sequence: TGTGCCAGCAGTGAAAGAGCGGGGGGGCCAGGGTACGAGCAGTACTTC. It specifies CASSERAGGPGYEQYF.

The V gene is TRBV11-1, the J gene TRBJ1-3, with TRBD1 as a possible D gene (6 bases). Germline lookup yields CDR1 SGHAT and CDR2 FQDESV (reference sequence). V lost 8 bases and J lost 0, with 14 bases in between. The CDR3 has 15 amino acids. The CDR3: CASCPQGYSGNTIYF. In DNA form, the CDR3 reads TGTGCCAGCTGTCCTCAGGGGTACTCTGGAAACACCATATATTTT.

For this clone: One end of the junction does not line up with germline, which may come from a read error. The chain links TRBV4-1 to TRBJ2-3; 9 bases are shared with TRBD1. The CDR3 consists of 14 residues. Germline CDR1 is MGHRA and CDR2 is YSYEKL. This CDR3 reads CASSQGEGQGHIHF. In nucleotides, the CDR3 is TGCGCCAGCAGCCAAGGCGAGGGACAGGGCCATATACATTTT.

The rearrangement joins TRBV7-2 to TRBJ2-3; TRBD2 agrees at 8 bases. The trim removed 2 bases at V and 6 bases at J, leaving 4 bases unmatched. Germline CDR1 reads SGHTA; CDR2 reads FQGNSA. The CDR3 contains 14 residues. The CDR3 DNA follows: TGTGCCAGCAGCTTATTAGCGGGGAGGGATACGCAGTATTTT. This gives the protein CASSLLAGRDTQYF. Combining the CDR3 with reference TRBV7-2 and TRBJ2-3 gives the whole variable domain GAGVSQSPSNKVTEKGKDVELRCDPISGHTALYWYRQSLGQGLEFLIYFQGNSAPDKSGLPSDRFSAERTGGSVSTLTIQRTQQEDSAVYLCASSLLAGRDTQYFGPGTRLTVL.

The CDR3 bases are TGTGCCAGCAGCTTTTCAGAACGGGAGGACACTGAAGCTTTCTTT. This translates into CASSFSEREDTEAFF. This sequence joins TRBV7-2 and TRBJ1-1; D unclear. The CDR3 is 15 residues long. Trimming pared 3 bases from V and 3 bases from J, leaving 14 bases between. From germline, CDR1 is SGHTA and CDR2 FQGNSA.

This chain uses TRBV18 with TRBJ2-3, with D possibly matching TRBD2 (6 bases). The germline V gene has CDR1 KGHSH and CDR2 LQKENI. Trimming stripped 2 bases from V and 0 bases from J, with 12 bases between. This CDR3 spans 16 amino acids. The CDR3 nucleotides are TGTGCCAGCTCACCAGGGGCAGGGAGGAGCACAGATACGCAGTATTTT. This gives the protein CASSPGAGRSTDTQYF.

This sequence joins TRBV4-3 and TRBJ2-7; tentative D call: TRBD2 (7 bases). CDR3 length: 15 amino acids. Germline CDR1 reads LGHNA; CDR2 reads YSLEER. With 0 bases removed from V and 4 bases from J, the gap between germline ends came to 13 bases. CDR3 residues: CASSQEGRGGYEQYF. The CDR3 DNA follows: TGCGCCAGCAGCCAAGAGGGGAGGGGGGGGTACGAGCAGTACTTC.

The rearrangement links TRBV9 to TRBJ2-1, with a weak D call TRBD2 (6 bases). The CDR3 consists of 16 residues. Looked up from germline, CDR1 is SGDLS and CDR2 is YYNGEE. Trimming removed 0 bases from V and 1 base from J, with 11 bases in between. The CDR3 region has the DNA TGTGCCAGCAGCGTAGGCGTGGGGAGGTCCTACAATGAGCAGTTCTTC. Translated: CASSVGVGRSYNEQFF.

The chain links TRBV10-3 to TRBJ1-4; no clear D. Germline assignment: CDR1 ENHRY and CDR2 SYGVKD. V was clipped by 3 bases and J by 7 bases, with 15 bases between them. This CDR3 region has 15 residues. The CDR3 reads CAISDVEFGIEKLFF. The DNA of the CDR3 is TGTGCCATCAGTGATGTGGAGTTCGGGATTGAAAAACTGTTTTTT.

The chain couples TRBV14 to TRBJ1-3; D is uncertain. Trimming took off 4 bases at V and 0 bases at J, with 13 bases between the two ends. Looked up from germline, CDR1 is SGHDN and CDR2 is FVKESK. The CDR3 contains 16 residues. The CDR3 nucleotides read TGTGCCAGCAGCCGCGATCGGGGTCGCTCTGGAAACACCATATATTTT. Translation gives CASSRDRGRSGNTIYF.

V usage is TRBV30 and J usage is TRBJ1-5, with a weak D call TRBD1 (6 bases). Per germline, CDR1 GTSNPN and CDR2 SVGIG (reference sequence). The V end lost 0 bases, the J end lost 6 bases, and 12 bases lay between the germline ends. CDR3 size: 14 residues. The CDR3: CAWSVQGGSQPQHF. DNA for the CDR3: TGTGCCTGGAGTGTACAAGGGGGAAGTCAGCCCCAGCATTTT.

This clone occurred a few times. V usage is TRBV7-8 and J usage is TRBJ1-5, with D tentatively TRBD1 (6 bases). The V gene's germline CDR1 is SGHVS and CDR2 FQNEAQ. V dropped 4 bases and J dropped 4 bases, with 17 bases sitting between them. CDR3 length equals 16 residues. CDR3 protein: CASSSGVRTANQPQHF. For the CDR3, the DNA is TGTGCCAGCAGCTCAGGGGTCCGGACAGCTAATCAGCCCCAGCATTTT.

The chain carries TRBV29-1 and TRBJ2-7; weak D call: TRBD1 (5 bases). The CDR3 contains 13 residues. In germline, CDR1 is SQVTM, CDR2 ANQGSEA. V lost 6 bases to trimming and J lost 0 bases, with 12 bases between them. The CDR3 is CSVRKTASYEQYF. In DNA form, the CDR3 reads TGCAGCGTCAGAAAGACAGCCTCCTACGAGCAGTACTTC.

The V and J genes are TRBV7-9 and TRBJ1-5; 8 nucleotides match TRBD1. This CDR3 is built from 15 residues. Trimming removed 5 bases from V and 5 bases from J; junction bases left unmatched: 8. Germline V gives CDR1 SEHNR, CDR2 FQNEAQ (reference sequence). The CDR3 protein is CASSPLDRVDQPQHF. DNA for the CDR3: TGTGCCAGCAGCCCCTTGGACAGGGTGGATCAGCCCCAGCATTTT.